The 22 T cell receptor beta chains listed next were all sequenced from one sample in a study of OX40 agonist ivuxolimab in advanced cancers. The table came from immunoSEQ multiplex PCR; TCRdb's copy has only in-frame clones and leaves some out. The repertoire holds 65,000 to 85,000 clones, with about nine tenths as singletons. The sequencing used CD4+ or CD8+ T cells sorted from blood, collected in a trial of the OX40 agonist ivuxolimab. Receptor source: an adult with an advanced solid tumor such as melanoma, head and neck, liver or kidney cancer.

The J gene is TRBJ1-4, the V gene TRBV28; D is uncertain. The length of the CDR3 is 10 residues. Trimming took off 10 bases at V and 10 bases at J, with 10 bases between the two ends. Germline V gene sequence: CDR1 MDHEN, CDR2 SYDVKM. CDR3 sequence: CATLEGKLFF. The CDR3 DNA is TGTGCCACCTTGGAGGGAAAACTGTTTTTT.

In the case of this clone: At one of its ends the junction is not consistent with the germline gene, which may arise from a read error. The rearrangement joins TRBV27 to TRBJ1-2, with TRBD1 identical over 9 bases. Germline V gene sequence: CDR1 MNHEY, CDR2 SMNVEV (reference sequence). The length of the CDR3 is 14 residues. Here the CDR3 DNA reads TGTGCCAGCACTTTAACAGGGGGCCTTGATGGCTACACCTTC. This encodes CASTLTGGLDGYTF.

J is TRBJ1-6 and V is TRBV7-9; a possible D gene is TRBD1 (5 bases). Germline CDR1 SEHNR, CDR2 FQNEAQ (reference sequence). CDR3 length equals 15 residues. V dropped 4 bases and J dropped 0 bases, with 7 bases sitting between them. CDR3 bases: TGTGCCAGCAGCTCAGGGAGCTCCTATAATTCACCCCTCCACTTT. Its translation is CASSSGSSYNSPLHF.

The chain recombines TRBV15 with TRBJ2-3, with TRBD2 matching 9 bases. With 1 base clipped from V and 0 bases from J, the junction kept 5 bases outside the gene matches. Germline lookup yields CDR1 LNHNV and CDR2 YYDKDF (reference sequence). The CDR3 runs to 17 residues. CDR3 residues: CATSRGGTSGSTDTQYF. The CDR3 DNA is TGTGCCACCAGCAGAGGCGGTACTAGCGGGAGCACAGATACGCAGTATTTT.

This clone was counted only a few times. The rearrangement uses TRBV5-1 and TRBJ1-2; D unresolved. From germline, CDR1 is SGHRS and CDR2 YFSETQ. The CDR3 runs to 15 residues. Trimming removed 3 bases at V and 1 base at J, with 13 bases between. CDR3 in DNA: TGCGCCAGCAGCTCCGGTTTCCGGGGTAACTATGGCTACACCTTC. It codes for CASSSGFRGNYGYTF.

The genes are TRBV11-2 and TRBJ2-1, with TRBD2 matching over 8 bases. This CDR3 is 16 amino acids long. V shed 0 bases and J 2 bases; nucleotides not matched to a gene: 3. Germline values: CDR1 SGHAT, CDR2 FQNNGV. CDR3 amino acids: CASSLDGREAYNEQFF. DNA for the CDR3: TGTGCCAGCAGCTTAGACGGGCGGGAGGCCTACAATGAGCAGTTCTTC. Complete variable domain (other parts from reference TRBV11-2 and TRBJ2-1): EAGVAQSPRYKIIEKRQSVAFWCNPISGHATLYWYQQILGQGPKLLIQFQNNGVVDDSQLPKDRFSAERLKGVDSTLKIQPAKLEDSAVYLCASSLDGREAYNEQFFGPGTRLTVL.

V usage is TRBV5-1 and J usage is TRBJ2-5; 10 nucleotides line up with TRBD1. CDR1 is SGHRS and CDR2 is YFSETQ in the germline V gene. CDR3 length: 16 amino acids. The V gene end was trimmed by 4 bases and the J gene end by 5 bases; junction bases not matched to a gene: 11. Here the CDR3 reads CASSRRIDRGQETQYF. Here the CDR3 DNA reads TGCGCCAGCAGCCGGAGAATAGACAGGGGGCAGGAGACCCAGTACTTC.

The chain combines TRBV27 with TRBJ1-6; weak D call: TRBD1 (6 bases). CDR3 length: 14 residues. Germline CDR1 reads MNHEY; CDR2 reads SMNVEV (reference sequence). V lost 6 bases to trimming and J lost 7 bases, with 13 bases between them. CDR3 sequence reads: CASRGGAENSPLHF. As DNA, the CDR3 is TGTGCCAGCAGAGGGGGGGCAGAGAATTCACCCCTCCACTTT.

The chain is built from TRBV29-1 and TRBJ2-7, with TRBD2 matching 12 bases. This CDR3 is 15 amino acids long. The V segment lost 2 bases and the J segment 7 bases; nucleotides outside the gene matches: 9. Germline-derived CDR1 and CDR2 are SQVTM and ANQGSEA. The CDR3 region is CSVERLAGGPGEQYF. The CDR3 DNA reads as TGCAGCGTTGAAAGGCTAGCGGGGGGGCCGGGGGAGCAGTACTTC.

This clone turned up a few times. V and J are TRBV11-2 and TRBJ2-1; 10 nucleotides match TRBD2. V was clipped by 0 bases and J by 4 bases; unmatched bases: 3. The CDR3 consists of 16 residues. Germline V lookup: CDR1 SGHAT, CDR2 FQNNGV. The CDR3 DNA follows: TGTGCCAGCAGCTTAGATCTAGCGGGAGTGTACAATGAGCAGTTCTTC. It yields the protein CASSLDLAGVYNEQFF.

The chain is built from TRBV5-1 and TRBJ2-7, with D hard to call. V lost 0 bases to trimming and J lost 5 bases, with 12 bases between them. Germline lookup yields CDR1 SGHRS and CDR2 YFSETQ. CDR3 length: 14 amino acids. The CDR3, as DNA: TGCGCCAGCAGCTTGGTAGGGCCCAAGGACGAGCAGTACTTC. Amino acids: CASSLVGPKDEQYF.

The CDR3 protein is CASRTGQGAGELFF. CDR3 nucleotides: TGTGCCAGCAGAACTGGACAGGGGGCCGGGGAGCTGTTTTTT. The V gene is TRBV27, the J gene TRBJ2-2; 10 nucleotides agree with TRBD1. Trimming took 6 bases from V and 6 from J; bases not matched to a gene: 4. Germline V lookup: CDR1 MNHEY, CDR2 SMNVEV (reference sequence). CDR3 size: 14 residues.

The chain joins TRBV2 to TRBJ1-1; a weak D match, TRBD1 (6 bases). V lost 7 bases, J lost 1 base, and 10 bases lay in between. The length of the CDR3 is 13 residues. Germline V gene sequence: CDR1 SNHLY, CDR2 FYNNEI. The DNA for the CDR3 is TGTGCCAGCAAGGGGGAGGGGAACACTGAAGCTTTCTTT. It is translated as CASKGEGNTEAFF.

To note about this clone: At one boundary the junction diverges from the germline segment, which might be a read error. The chain couples TRBV5-4 to TRBJ1-6; 9 bases map to TRBD1. Germline V gene lookup returns CDR1 SGHNT and CDR2 YYREEE (reference sequence). There are 16 residues in the CDR3. CDR3 in DNA: TGTGTCAGCAGCTTACCCCACACAGGGGGCGTAATCCCCCTCCACTTT. It encodes CVSSLPHTGGVIPLHF.

The chain links TRBV25-1 to TRBJ2-7; D might be TRBD2 (5 bases). The CDR3 spans 11 residues. V was trimmed by 3 bases and J by 6 bases, leaving 6 bases between them. Germline V lookup: CDR1 MGHDK, CDR2 SYGVNS. CDR3 loop: CASSDGIEQYF. The CDR3 nucleotides are TGTGCCAGCAGTGACGGGATCGAGCAGTACTTC.

The rearrangement joins TRBV5-5 to TRBJ2-1; a weak D match, TRBD2 (6 bases). The CDR3 loop spans 13 amino acids. V shed 4 bases and J shed 10 bases, with 15 bases lying between them. The germline CDR1 and CDR2 sequences are SGHKS and YYEKEE (reference sequence). CDR3 amino acids: CASSTGTLREQFF. As DNA, the CDR3 is TGTGCCAGCAGCACCGGGACTCTGCGCGAGCAGTTCTTC. The full variable domain, completed using reference TRBV5-5 and TRBJ2-1, is DAGVTQSPTHLIKTRGQQVTLRCSPISGHKSVSWYQQVLGQGPQFIFQYYEKEERGRGNFPDRFSARQFPNYSSELNVNALLLGDSALYLCASSTGTLREQFFGPGTRLTVL.

This chain uses TRBV5-4 with TRBJ2-1; D unresolved. Germline loops: CDR1 SGHNT, CDR2 YYREEE (reference sequence). V was shortened by 4 bases and J by 2 bases, with 10 bases between the two germline ends. This CDR3 comprises 14 residues. The CDR3 spells CASSPGGPYNEQFF. Here the CDR3 DNA reads TGTGCCAGCAGCCCGGGCGGTCCCTACAATGAGCAGTTCTTC.

The J gene is TRBJ1-2, the V gene TRBV19, with D unclear. The V and J ends lost 5 bases and 4 bases respectively, with 8 bases between them. The CDR3 is made up of 12 amino acids. Germline-derived CDR1 and CDR2 are LNHDA and SQIVND (reference sequence). The chain's CDR3 is CASSPGRYGYTF. CDR3 nucleotide sequence: TGTGCCAGTAGTCCTGGCCGCTATGGCTACACCTTC.

The rearrangement links TRBV4-1 to TRBJ1-3, with a weak D call TRBD1 (6 bases). This CDR3 is 15 amino acids long. Germline values: CDR1 MGHRA, CDR2 YSYEKL. Trimming left V 4 bases short and J 5 bases short, with 15 bases between. For the CDR3, the DNA is TGCGCCAGCAGCCCCACAGGACAGACAAGAAACACCATATATTTT. Translated: CASSPTGQTRNTIYF.

This chain links TRBV7-8 with TRBJ2-1; TRBD2 matches at 14 bases. J gave up 1 base and V 8 bases, and 4 bases lay outside the gene matches. The CDR3 runs to 16 residues. Germline V lookup: CDR1 SGHVS, CDR2 FQNEAQ. As DNA, the CDR3 is TGTGCCAGCGGGACTAGCGGGGGAGTTTCCTACAATGAGCAGTTCTTC. This codes for CASGTSGGVSYNEQFF.

The rearrangement joins TRBV10-3 to TRBJ1-1; unclear D gene. CDR1 ENHRY and CDR2 SYGVKD come from the germline V gene. V was shortened by 2 bases and J by 8 bases, with 6 bases between the two germline ends. This CDR3 is built from 11 residues. The CDR3 spells CAISEAGEAFF. In DNA, the CDR3 is TGTGCCATCAGTGAGGCCGGGGAAGCTTTCTTT.

The chain carries TRBV10-1 and TRBJ1-1; possibly TRBD1 for D (5 bases). Trimming pared 8 bases from V and 3 bases from J, leaving 13 bases between. This CDR3 comprises 13 residues. The germline V gene encodes CDR1 WNHNN and CDR2 SYGVQD (reference sequence). The CDR3 sequence: CASQGVGDTEAFF. The CDR3 bases are TGCGCCAGCCAAGGGGTAGGGGACACTGAAGCTTTCTTT.